Given below is one TCR beta chain in context. This CDR3 comprises 14 residues. Per germline, CDR1 SNHLY and CDR2 FYNNEI. Unmatched junction bases numbered 9, after V lost 9 bases and J lost 5 bases. The data stem from a study of PD-1 blockade in classical Hodgkin lymphoma. As for the study in general: Every 2 weeks, patients got 3 mg/kg intravenous nivolumab.

Sequenced by immunoSEQ multiplex PCR; TCRdb stores in-frame clones only, minus some. Among just over 14,000 clones, approximately 82% were seen once, and the ten largest hold around 25%. Each of the patients experienced relapse following autologous stem cell transplantation, and their brentuximab vedotin exposure differed. The V and J genes are TRBV2 and TRBJ2-3; the match to TRBD1 covers 9 bases. This TCR came from a human donor with classical Hodgkin lymphoma. The input for sequencing was peripheral blood mononuclear cells (PBMCs), taken before the second cycle of nivolumab. CDR3 bases: TGTGCCAGTAGGGACAGGGTGATTGGAGATACGCAGTATTTT. Translated, it gives CASRDRVIGDTQYF. Using reference TRBV2 and TRBJ2-3 for the parts outside the CDR3, the full variable domain is EPEVTQTPSHQVTQMGQEVILRCVPISNHLYFYWYRQILGQKVEFLVSFYNNEISEKSEIFDDQFSVERPDGSNFTLKIRSTKLEDSAMYFCASRDRVIGDTQYFGPGTRLTVL.